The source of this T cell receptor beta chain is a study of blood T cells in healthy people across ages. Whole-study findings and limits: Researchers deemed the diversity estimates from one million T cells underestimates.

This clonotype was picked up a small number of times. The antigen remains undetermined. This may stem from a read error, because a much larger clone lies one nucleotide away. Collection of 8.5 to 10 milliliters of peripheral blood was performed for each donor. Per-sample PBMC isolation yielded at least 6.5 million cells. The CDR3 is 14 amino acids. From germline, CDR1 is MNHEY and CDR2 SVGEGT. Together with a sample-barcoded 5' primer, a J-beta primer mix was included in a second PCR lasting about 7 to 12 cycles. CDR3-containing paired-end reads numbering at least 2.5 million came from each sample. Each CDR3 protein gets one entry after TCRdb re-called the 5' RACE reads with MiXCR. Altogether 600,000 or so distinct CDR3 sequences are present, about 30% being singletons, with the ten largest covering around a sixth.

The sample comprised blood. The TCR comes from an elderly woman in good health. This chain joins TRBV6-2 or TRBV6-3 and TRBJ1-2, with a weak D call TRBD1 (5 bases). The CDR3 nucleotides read TGTGCCAGCAGTTATGAGGACATCTACTATGGCTGCACCTTC. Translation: CASSYEDIYYGCTF.